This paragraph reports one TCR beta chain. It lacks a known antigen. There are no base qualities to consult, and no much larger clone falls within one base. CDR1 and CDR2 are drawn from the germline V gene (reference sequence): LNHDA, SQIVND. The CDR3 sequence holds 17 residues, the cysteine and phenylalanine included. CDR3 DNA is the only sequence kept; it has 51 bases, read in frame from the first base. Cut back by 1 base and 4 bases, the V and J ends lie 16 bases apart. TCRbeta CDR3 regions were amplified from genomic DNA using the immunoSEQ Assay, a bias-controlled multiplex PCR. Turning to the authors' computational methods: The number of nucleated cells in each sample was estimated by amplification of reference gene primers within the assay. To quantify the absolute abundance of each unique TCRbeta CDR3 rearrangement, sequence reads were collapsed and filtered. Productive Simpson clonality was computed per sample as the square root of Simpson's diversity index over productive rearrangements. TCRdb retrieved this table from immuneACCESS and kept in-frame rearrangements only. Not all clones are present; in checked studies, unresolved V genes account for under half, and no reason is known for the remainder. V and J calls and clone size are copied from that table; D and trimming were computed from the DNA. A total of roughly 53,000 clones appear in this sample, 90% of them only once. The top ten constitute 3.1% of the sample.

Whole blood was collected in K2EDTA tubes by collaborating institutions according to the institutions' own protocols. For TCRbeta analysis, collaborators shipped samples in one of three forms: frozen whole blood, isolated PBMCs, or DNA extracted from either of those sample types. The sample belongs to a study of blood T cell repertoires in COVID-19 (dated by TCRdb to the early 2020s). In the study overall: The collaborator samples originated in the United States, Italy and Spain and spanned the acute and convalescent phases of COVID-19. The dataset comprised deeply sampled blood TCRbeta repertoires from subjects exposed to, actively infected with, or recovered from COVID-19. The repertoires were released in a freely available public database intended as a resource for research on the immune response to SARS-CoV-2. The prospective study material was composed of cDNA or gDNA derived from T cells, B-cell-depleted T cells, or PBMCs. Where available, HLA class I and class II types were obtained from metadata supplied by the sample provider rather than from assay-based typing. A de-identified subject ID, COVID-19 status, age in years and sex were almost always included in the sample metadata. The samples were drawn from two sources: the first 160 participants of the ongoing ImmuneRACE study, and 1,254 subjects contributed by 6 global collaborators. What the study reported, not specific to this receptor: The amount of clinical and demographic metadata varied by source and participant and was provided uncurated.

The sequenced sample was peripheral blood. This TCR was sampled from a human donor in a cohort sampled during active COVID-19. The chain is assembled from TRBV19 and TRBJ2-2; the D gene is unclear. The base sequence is TGTGCCAGTAGTATAGTAGGCAGGTGGCGCAGCACCGGGGAGCTGTTTTTT. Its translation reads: CASSIVGRWRSTGELFF. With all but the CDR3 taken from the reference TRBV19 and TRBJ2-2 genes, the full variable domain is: DGGITQSPKYLFRKEGQNVTLSCEQNLNHDAMYWYRQDPGQGLRLIYYSQIVNDFQKGDIAEGYSVSREKKESFPLTVTSAQKNPTAFYLCASSIVGRWRSTGELFFGEGSRLTVL.